This section outlines one T cell receptor (beta chain) sequence together with its context. Its target is not known. The record originates from a study of blood T cells in healthy people across ages. Study-wide results and caveats: Across samples, TCR beta diversity tracked strongly with naive T cell percentage. Expanded clonotype changes were possibly confounded by unknown donor CMV status.

For the second PCR, which ran for about 7 to 11 cycles, a sample-barcoded 5' primer and a J-beta primer mix were used. The template-switch adaptor, which had 12 random nucleotides, put a tag on each cDNA molecule. Any given sample supplied a minimum of 2.5 million CDR3-containing paired-end reads. Via MiXCR, TCRdb re-called the 5' RACE reads, giving one row per CDR3 protein. The table has hundreds of thousands of distinct CDR3 sequences, just over 55% seen once. The receptor comes from a middle-aged man in good health. The sample comprised blood.

CDR3 DNA: TGTGCCACCAGTGAAAGGTCCTCTGGGGCCAACGTCCTGACTTTC. This encodes CATSERSSGANVLTF. The rearrangement links TRBV24-1 to TRBJ2-6; no firm D call. CDR1 is KGHDR, CDR2 SFDVKD, per germline. The V end lost 4 bases, the J end lost 0 bases, and 6 bases lay between the germline ends. The CDR3 runs 15 residues.